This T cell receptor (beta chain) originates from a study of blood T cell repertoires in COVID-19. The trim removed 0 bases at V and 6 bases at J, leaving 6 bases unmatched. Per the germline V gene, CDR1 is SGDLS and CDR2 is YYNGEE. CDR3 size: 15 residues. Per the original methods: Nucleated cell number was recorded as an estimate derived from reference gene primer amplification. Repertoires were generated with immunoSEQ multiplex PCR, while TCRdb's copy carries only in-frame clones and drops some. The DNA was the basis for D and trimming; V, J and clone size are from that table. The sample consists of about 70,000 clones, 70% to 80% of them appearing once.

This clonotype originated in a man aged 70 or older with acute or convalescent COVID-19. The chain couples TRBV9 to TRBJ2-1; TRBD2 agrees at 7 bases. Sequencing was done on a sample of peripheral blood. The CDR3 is CASSVEGGKANEQFF. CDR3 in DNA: TGTGCCAGCAGCGTAGAGGGAGGGAAGGCCAATGAGCAGTTCTTC. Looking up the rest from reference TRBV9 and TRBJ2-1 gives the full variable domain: DSGVTQTPKHLITATGQRVTLRCSPRSGDLSVYWYQQSLDQGLQFLIQYYNGEERAKGNILERFSAQQFPDLHSELNLSSLELGDSALYFCASSVEGGKANEQFFGPGTRLTVL.